This T cell receptor beta chain is from a study of T cells expressing NK-cell markers. The length of the CDR3 is 13 residues. Germline V gene data show CDR1 as SEHNR and CDR2 as FQNEAQ (reference sequence). Following a re-call of the 5' RACE reads, TCRdb has one entry per CDR3 protein and lacks DNA. Its table records almost 450,000 distinct CDR3 sequences. Sequencing was done on a sample of blood T cells: a sorted CD56 or NKG2C T cell subset, CD4+ or CD8+ T cells, or bulk PBMC T cells (not recorded which). The J gene is TRBJ2-5, the V gene TRBV7-9; the D call from TCRdb, TRBD1, cannot be confirmed without DNA. This clonotype was sampled from a woman aged 18-70 years in good health. The CDR3 region is CASNYRGGETQYF.